This paragraph reports one T cell receptor (beta chain). This clonotype has ten or more counts. Its antigen is not yet known. No much larger clonotype is one base removed from it; base qualities were not supplied. Compared with germline, V lacks 2 bases and J lacks 8 bases; bases without a gene match: 3. Measured from the cysteine to the phenylalanine, the CDR3 is 14 residues long. Only the CDR3 region is kept as DNA, spanning 42 bases read in frame from base 1. TCR beta CDR3 regions were amplified from RNA transcripts. A first-round RT-PCR of the TCR CDR3 used the HTBI primer set with the Qiagen OneStep RT-PCR kit. Libraries were constructed in a second round of multiplex PCR, after which size selection and purification were carried out. Libraries were sequenced paired-end with 100 bp reads on an Illumina HiSeq2000. Processing in the source paper ran as follows. SOAPnuke was used to process the raw data, with reads discarded if the reads contained adapters or uncalled bases, had a mean Phred below 15, or lacked an exact constant-primer or identifier match. COPE v1.2.5 was used to merge the high-quality paired reads, and each unique nucleotide sequence was defined as a clonotype. MiTCR v1.1 was used to align the clonotypes against IMGT TRBV, TRBD and TRBJ reference segments. Analysis was restricted to V-J combinations with a frequency above 0.0001, which covered roughly 99% of repertoires. A TCS score was defined as the ratio of F50 (clonal expansion) to E x V (chaos), with BLOSUM62-based TCRdist applied between CDR3 peptides within each V-J. Welch's t-statistics and random forest reduced 514 V-J features to about 13, which were used in a naive Bayes classifier (R e1071). The similarity between thyroid and blood repertoires was quantified using the Morisita-Horn index. TCRdb itself trimmed the public reads at Q25 with fastp, ran MiXCR and retained productive beta chains. Each CDR3 protein gets just one entry, which takes the most common genes and DNA from the rows behind it. The V and J calls were determined by TCRdb, not by the authors. The sample table shows roughly 800,000 distinct CDR3 sequences, and around 38% are seen once. The ten largest clones add up to around 9.3% of the sample.

The data stem from a study of T cells in Graves' hyperthyroidism and ophthalmopathy (dated by TCRdb to about 2019). About the full investigation: Peripheral blood samples were taken at initial diagnosis, before any treatment was given. In addition, the study compared T-cell repertoires in thyroid tissue and in blood from roughly six Graves' hyperthyroidism patients. Following sampling, methimazole starting at 30 mg daily was given to hyperthyroidism patients, and high-dose intravenous methylprednisolone was given to ophthalmopathy patients. An independent validation cohort of around 19 hyperthyroidism patients and about 16 patients who later progressed to ophthalmopathy tested prospective prediction of ophthalmopathy. The roughly 90 discovery patients were divided at random into training and test sets in a 7:3 ratio. A discovery cohort of about a hundred patients, about 40 with Graves' ophthalmopathy and approximately 57 with stable Graves' hyperthyroidism, was used to find distinguishing TCR V-J signatures. The paper reports TCR Vbeta CDR3 sequencing of more than 120 peripheral blood samples: 43 ophthalmopathy, roughly 80 hyperthyroidism and around 17 progressor patients. Here is what the overall study found, with its caveats: No statistical method was used to set the sample size in advance, and investigators knew the group allocation. In cross-validation, a model built on a 13 V-J signature told ophthalmopathy apart from stable hyperthyroidism with under 90% sensitivity and about 81% specificity, and in testing the same model reached 80%/75%. In validation, the model predicted progression to ophthalmopathy with around 71% sensitivity and 72.22% specificity, a median of approximately 6.7 months before onset. Most expanded thyroid clonotypes (frequency above 0.001) were also found in blood, which suggests that blood repertoires may mirror thyroid immune responses.

Stable Graves' hyperthyroidism was defined as the absence of progression to ophthalmopathy over 18 months of follow-up. Hyperthyroidism patients were aged 18 to 65 years and newly diagnosed, with disease duration of less than 2 months. Any patient with an uncontrolled infection, another autoimmune disease, pregnancy or lactation was excluded. Clinical symptoms, serum thyroxine and TRAb, thyroid ultrasound, and orbital computed tomography formed the basis for the diagnoses. PBMCs were separated from roughly 10 ml of fresh peripheral blood using Ficoll-Paque density gradient centrifugation. Trizol reagent was used to extract total RNA, and RNA quality was then checked on an Agilent 2100 Bioanalyzer.

Sequenced input: blood. This sequence uses TRBV12-3 or TRBV12-4 and TRBJ1-6, and 7 junction bases match TRBD1. This TCR was sampled from a man younger than 30 with Graves' hyperthyroidism. The CDR3 is CASSLQGGYSPLHF. The base sequence is TGTGCCAGCAGTTTACAGGGGGGCTATTCACCCCTCCACTTT.